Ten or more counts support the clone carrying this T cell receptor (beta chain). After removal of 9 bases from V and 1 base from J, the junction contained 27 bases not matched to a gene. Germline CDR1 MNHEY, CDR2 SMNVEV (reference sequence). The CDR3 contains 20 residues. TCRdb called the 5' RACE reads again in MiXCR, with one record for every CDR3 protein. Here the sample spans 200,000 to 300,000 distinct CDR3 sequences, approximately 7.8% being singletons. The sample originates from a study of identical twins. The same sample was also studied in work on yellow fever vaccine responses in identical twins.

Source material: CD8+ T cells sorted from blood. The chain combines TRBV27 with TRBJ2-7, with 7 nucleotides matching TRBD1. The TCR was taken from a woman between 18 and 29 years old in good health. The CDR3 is CARRGPGSPPGELDSYEQYV. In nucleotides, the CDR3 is TGTGCCAGAAGGGGGCCAGGTTCCCCCCCTGGGGAGCTGGATTCCTACGAGCAGTACGTC.